Given below is one TCR beta chain in context. What this receptor recognizes is not known. Base quality data are lacking; no much larger clone is found one base away. The source of the sample is a study of blood T cell repertoires in COVID-19 (dated by TCRdb to the early 2020s). Regarding the study in general: Samples from collaborators originated in the United States, Italy and Spain and spanned both the acute and convalescent phases of COVID-19. The material from the prospective study consisted of cDNA or gDNA derived from T cells, B-cell-depleted T cells, or PBMCs. Deeply sampled blood TCRbeta repertoires from subjects exposed to, actively infected with, or recovered from COVID-19 were included in the dataset. The repertoires were released in a freely available public database meant as a resource for research on the immune response to SARS-CoV-2. Samples came from the ongoing ImmuneRACE study (first 160 participants) plus 1,254 subjects from 6 global collaborators. The sample metadata nearly always contained a de-identified subject ID, COVID-19 status, age in years and sex. Where available, HLA class I and class II types were obtained from metadata supplied by the sample provider rather than from assay-based typing.

Summary of the overall study and its limitations: How much clinical and demographic metadata was included differed by source and by participant, and the metadata was provided uncurated.

In the prospective study, participants were roughly 18 to 100 years old, resided in fewer than 25 geographic areas of the United States, and were enrolled through a virtual design. In the prospective study, participants were assigned to cohorts based on the clinical history participants reported in a screening survey and a study questionnaire. Recovered participants in ImmuneRACE Cohort 3 were defined by two consecutive negative NP/OP PCR tests, clearance by a healthcare professional, or resolution of symptoms. Mobile phlebotomists in the prospective study collected whole blood, serum and a nasopharyngeal or oropharyngeal swab from every participant. Additional blood draws and questionnaires over an approximately 2-month period could optionally be provided by prospective study participants. Before DNA extraction, prospective study blood samples were shipped either frozen or at room temperature.

Per the germline V gene, SNHLY is the CDR1 and FYNNEI is the CDR2. From V the trimming removes 4 bases and from J it removes 3 bases, while the gene matches leave 2 bases of the junction unaccounted for. Counted from cysteine to phenylalanine, this CDR3 has 15 amino acids. This entry keeps only the CDR3 DNA: 45 bases, framed from base 1. The immunoSEQ Assay, a bias-controlled multiplex PCR, was used to amplify TCRbeta CDR3 regions from genomic DNA. The authors' pipeline ran thus. The number of nucleated cells in each sample was estimated from the amplification of reference gene primers within the assay. To quantify the absolute abundance of each unique TCRbeta CDR3 rearrangement, sequence reads were collapsed and filtered. For each sample, productive Simpson clonality was calculated as the square root of Simpson's diversity index across productive rearrangements. Here the immuneACCESS table is served through TCRdb, limited to in-frame sequences with V and J called. Missing clones are a known gap in these copies; in checked studies unresolved V genes cover under half, and the rest lacks a known reason. V and J calls and clone size are as listed in that table; D and trimming were resolved from the DNA. This sample has over 250,000 clones in its table, and roughly 86% of those were observed once. Of the sample, more than 8.5% is held by the ten largest clones.

This TCR derives from a woman aged 18-29 years who had recovered from COVID-19. The rearrangement joined TRBV2 to TRBJ2-3, and 12 bases in between align with TRBD2. The sequenced sample was PBMCs or T cells enriched from blood (not recorded which). In nucleotides, the sequence is TGTGCCAGCAGTGGGACTAGCGGGGTTACAGATACGCAGTATTTT. Translated, it gives CASSGTSGVTDTQYF. Reference TRBV2 and TRBJ2-3 genes cover what lies past the CDR3, so the full variable domain is EPEVTQTPSHQVTQMGQEVILRCVPISNHLYFYWYRQILGQKVEFLVSFYNNEISEKSEIFDDQFSVERPDGSNFTLKIRSTKLEDSAMYFCASSGTSGVTDTQYFGPGTRLTVL.